The next 15 T cell receptor beta chains were all read from a single sample in a study of PD-1 blockade in classical Hodgkin lymphoma. Here immunoSEQ multiplex PCR was the method, and the copy in TCRdb shows in-frame clones only, minus some. The profile shows about 110,000 clones, 80% to 90% of them singletons. Brentuximab vedotin exposure varied among the patients, all of whom had relapsed after autologous stem cell transplantation. The source was peripheral blood mononuclear cells (PBMCs), collected before the second cycle of nivolumab. These receptors all stem from a human donor with classical Hodgkin lymphoma.

The sample holds a few counts of this clone. The chain links TRBV5-6 to TRBJ1-1; D is unresolved. Germline CDR1 SGHDT, CDR2 YYEEEE. Deletions cut 1 base from V and 3 bases from J, with 13 bases between. The CDR3 runs to 15 residues. The chain's CDR3 is CASSLLRAADTEAFF. The CDR3 DNA reads TGTGCCAGCAGCTTGTTGAGAGCTGCGGACACTGAAGCTTTCTTT.

The chain recombines TRBV5-1 with TRBJ2-5; D might be TRBD1 or TRBD2, each matching 5 bases. V shed 2 bases and J shed 1 base, with 12 bases lying between them. Germline CDR1 reads SGHRS; CDR2 reads YFSETQ. The CDR3 length is 15 residues. In DNA form, the CDR3 reads TGCGCCAGCAGCTTCTCGACGGGGCCCCAAGAGACCCAGTACTTC. Translation gives CASSFSTGPQETQYF.

This rearrangement joins TRBV10-1 to TRBJ2-1; the D gene is possibly TRBD1 (5 bases). This CDR3 is built from 15 residues. In germline, CDR1 is WNHNN, CDR2 SYGVQD (reference sequence). Trimming shortened V by 2 bases and J by 12 bases, and 20 bases separated the two germline ends. The chain's CDR3 is CASSEHQGGPLGQFF. As DNA, the CDR3 is TGCGCCAGCAGTGAGCATCAGGGTGGCCCTCTCGGGCAGTTCTTC.

This chain connects TRBV11-2 to TRBJ2-1, with D hard to call. Germline V gene lookup returns CDR1 SGHAT and CDR2 FQNNGV. Trimming removed 1 base from V and 4 bases from J, with 14 bases in between. The CDR3 is made up of 16 amino acids. DNA of the CDR3: TGTGCCAGCAGCTTAGCCAGACTGGAATTGTACAATGAGCAGTTCTTC. It codes for CASSLARLELYNEQFF.

The gene calls are TRBV11-2 and TRBJ1-1; 7 positions match TRBD1. CDR3 length: 14 residues. After removal of 5 bases from V and 4 bases from J, the junction contained 7 bases not matched to a gene. In germline, CDR1 is SGHAT, CDR2 FQNNGV. The CDR3 protein is CASSPDRVFTEAFF. The DNA of the CDR3 is TGTGCCAGCAGCCCTGACAGGGTATTCACTGAAGCTTTCTTT. Complete variable domain (other parts from reference TRBV11-2 and TRBJ1-1): EAGVAQSPRYKIIEKRQSVAFWCNPISGHATLYWYQQILGQGPKLLIQFQNNGVVDDSQLPKDRFSAERLKGVDSTLKIQPAKLEDSAVYLCASSPDRVFTEAFFGQGTRLTVV.

J is TRBJ2-3 and V is TRBV12-2; TRBD2 is the table's D call and was not checked against the DNA. TRBV12-2 is classified as a pseudogene. The CDR3 sequence is 16 residues long. The CDR3 nucleotides are TGTGCAAGTCGCCCCCGGTCCTGCGGGAGCACAGATACGCAGTATTTT. Residues: CASRPRSCGSTDTQYF.

The V gene is TRBV11-3, the J gene TRBJ1-5; 7 nucleotides line up with TRBD1. V lost 5 bases to trimming and J lost 0 bases; unmatched junction nucleotides: 4. Germline CDR1 reads SGHNT; CDR2 reads YENEEA. The CDR3 extends over 15 amino acids. The CDR3 DNA follows: TGTGCCAGCAGCCAAGGGACAGCTAGCAATCAGCCCCAGCATTTT. Its protein is CASSQGTASNQPQHF.

The gene calls are TRBV27 and TRBJ1-4, with 9 bases fitting TRBD1. Germline V CDR1 and CDR2: MNHEY, SMNVEV (reference sequence). With V trimmed by 6 bases and J by 8 bases, 7 bases remained unmatched. This CDR3 has 14 residues. As DNA, the CDR3 is TGTGCCAGCAGGGAGACAGGGGGAGGAGAAAAACTGTTTTTT. Its translation: CASRETGGGEKLFF.

The chain has TRBV28 and TRBJ1-5; 8 nucleotides align to TRBD1. The CDR3 has 12 residues. Germline V CDR1 and CDR2: MDHEN, SYDVKM. The trim removed 10 bases at V and 6 bases at J, leaving 5 bases unmatched. CDR3 bases: TGTGCCACCGGACAGGGTGGTCAGCCCCAGCATTTT. Amino acid sequence: CATGQGGQPQHF.

The rearrangement links TRBV29-1 to TRBJ2-1; TRBD2 aligns across 11 bases. This CDR3 has 15 residues. Germline loops: CDR1 SQVTM, CDR2 ANQGSEA. Trimming removed 4 bases from V and 2 bases from J; junction bases left unmatched: 4. CDR3 loop: CSVGLAGGTYNEQFF. Written as DNA, the CDR3 is TGCAGCGTTGGCCTAGCGGGAGGTACCTACAATGAGCAGTTCTTC.

The chain recombines TRBV27 with TRBJ2-7, with 10 nucleotides matching TRBD1. Germline loops: CDR1 MNHEY, CDR2 SMNVEV (reference sequence). The V gene end was trimmed by 6 bases and the J gene end by 6 bases; junction bases not matched to a gene: 5. The length of the CDR3 is 13 residues. The CDR3 region is CASRPGQGLEQYF. In nucleotides, the CDR3 is TGTGCCAGCAGACCGGGACAGGGGCTCGAGCAGTACTTC.

The rearrangement links TRBV14 to TRBJ2-4; D unclear. The CDR3 length is 14 residues. Germline V gene data show CDR1 as SGHDN and CDR2 as FVKESK. The V end lost 4 bases, the J end lost 5 bases, and 12 bases lay between the germline ends. The CDR3 loop reads CASSLIRQQNIQYF. CDR3 nucleotides: TGTGCCAGCAGCCTTATTCGGCAGCAAAACATTCAGTACTTC. Variable domain in full (rest from reference TRBV14 and TRBJ2-4): EAGVTQFPSHSVIEKGQTVTLRCDPISGHDNLYWYRRVMGKEIKFLLHFVKESKQDESGMPNNRFLAERTGGTYSTLKVQPAELEDSGVYFCASSLIRQQNIQYFGAGTRLSVL.

This rearrangement joins TRBV19 to TRBJ2-3; D call uncertain. In germline, CDR1 is LNHDA, CDR2 SQIVND (reference sequence). The CDR3 is made up of 14 amino acids. Trimming removed 3 bases from V and 0 bases from J, with 7 bases in between. Written as DNA, the CDR3 is TGTGCCAGTAGTATCAGCACTAGCACAGATACGCAGTATTTT. This translates into CASSISTSTDTQYF.

This clone was counted only a few times. The chain couples TRBV5-1 to TRBJ1-5; perhaps TRBD1 as D (5 bases). Looked up from germline, CDR1 is SGHRS and CDR2 is YFSETQ. Trimming cost V 0 bases and J 15 bases, with 16 bases left between them. This CDR3 comprises 13 residues. CDR3: CASSLAAGLATHF. The CDR3 nucleotides are TGCGCCAGCAGCTTGGCCGCAGGGTTGGCGACGCATTTT. Together with reference TRBV5-1 and TRBJ1-5, the CDR3 gives the full variable domain: KAGVTQTPRYLIKTRGQQVTLSCSPISGHRSVSWYQQTPGQGLQFLFEYFSETQRNKGNFPGRFSGRQFSNSRSEMNVSTLELGDSALYLCASSLAAGLATHFGDGTRLSIL.

This chain connects TRBV6-5 to TRBJ1-2, with D possibly matching TRBD1 (6 bases). Trimming removed 8 bases at V and 1 base at J, with 17 bases between. This CDR3 is 15 amino acids long. CDR1 is MNHEY, CDR2 SVGAGI, per germline. The CDR3 is CASGKTGIFNYGYTF. CDR3 DNA: TGTGCCAGCGGAAAAACAGGGATCTTTAACTATGGCTACACCTTC.